These 31 T cell receptor beta chains share one sample of origin, sequenced in a study of PD-L1 blockade in urothelial cancer. The data were produced by immunoSEQ multiplex PCR, yet TCRdb's version contains in-frame clones alone and is incomplete. The table records under 95,000 clones, about four fifths of them present only once. Stated time point: pretreatment peripheral blood. The sequenced sample was PBMCs, obtained around atezolizumab (anti-PD-L1) treatment. The receptors come from a woman in her 70s with urothelial cancer.

The chain couples TRBV15 to TRBJ2-3, with 10 bases identical to TRBD2. The CDR3 loop spans 16 amino acids. The germline V gene encodes CDR1 LNHNV and CDR2 YYDKDF (reference sequence). V lost 1 base, J lost 2 bases, and 3 bases stayed unmatched. CDR3 sequence: CATSRGLAGSTDTQYF. DNA for the CDR3: TGTGCCACCAGCAGAGGACTAGCGGGTTCCACAGATACGCAGTATTTT. Complete variable domain (other parts from reference TRBV15 and TRBJ2-3): DAMVIQNPRYQVTQFGKPVTLSCSQTLNHNVMYWYQQKSSQAPKLLFHYYDKDFNNEADTPDNFQSRRPNTSFCFLDIRSPGLGDTAMYLCATSRGLAGSTDTQYFGPGTRLTVL.

Relative to its sample, this clone is medium-sized. The chain joins TRBV6-6 to TRBJ1-2, with D hard to call. The ends were cut back, 0 bases at V and 4 bases at J, with 12 bases in the middle. CDR1 is MNHNY and CDR2 is SVGAGI in the germline V gene (reference sequence). The CDR3 covers 15 residues. CDR3 DNA: TGTGCCAGCAGTTACTCGGAGATAGGAATCTATGGCTACACCTTC. As protein: CASSYSEIGIYGYTF.

In DNA form, the CDR3 reads TGTGCCAGCAGCTCCCTACTAGCGGGAGGGCCGCATACGCAGTATTTT. The encoded protein is CASSSLLAGGPHTQYF. This chain uses TRBV11-2 with TRBJ2-3; 13 bases line up with TRBD2. Germline V gene sequence: CDR1 SGHAT, CDR2 FQNNGV. The CDR3 sequence is 16 residues long. J was trimmed by 7 bases and V by 4 bases; bases with no gene match: 8.

The chain carries TRBV30 and TRBJ2-1, with D perhaps matching TRBD2 (6 bases). Germline values: CDR1 GTSNPN, CDR2 SVGIG (reference sequence). Trimming stripped 2 bases from V and 3 bases from J, with 8 bases between. The CDR3 contains 13 residues. CDR3 in DNA: TGTGCCTGGAGTTTAGCGGACTACAATGAGCAGTTCTTC. As protein: CAWSLADYNEQFF.

The chain carries TRBV7-9 and TRBJ1-4; D gene unclear. Between the trimmed V and J ends, which lost 5 bases and 0 bases, there was a span of 10 bases. The CDR3 extends over 15 amino acids. Per the germline V gene, CDR1 is SEHNR and CDR2 is FQNEAQ (reference sequence). In DNA, the CDR3 is TGTGCCAGCAGCGCCTACCTGGCAACTAATGAAAAACTGTTTTTT. Its protein is CASSAYLATNEKLFF.

This clone was detected only once. This rearrangement joins TRBV11-2 to TRBJ1-1; D remains ambiguous. Germline V gene data show CDR1 as SGHAT and CDR2 as FQNNGV. V lost 4 bases, J lost 3 bases, and 9 bases lay in between. The CDR3 covers 13 residues. CDR3: CASSSQVDTEAFF. In DNA, the CDR3 is TGTGCCAGCAGCTCGCAGGTGGACACTGAAGCTTTCTTT.

The chain links TRBV25-1 to TRBJ2-1; 16 positions match TRBD2. In germline, CDR1 is MGHDK, CDR2 SYGVNS. After removal of 9 bases from V and 2 bases from J, the junction contained 10 bases not matched to a gene. The CDR3 contains 18 residues. The CDR3 coding sequence is TGTGCCAGTTTGGGACTAGCGGGAGGGCCCTCCGCCTACAATGAGCAGTTCTTC. Protein product: CASLGLAGGPSAYNEQFF. The whole variable domain, filled in from reference TRBV25-1 and TRBJ2-1, reads EADIYQTPRYLVIGTGKKITLECSQTMGHDKMYWYQQDPGMELHLIHYSYGVNSTEKGDLSSESTVSRIRTEHFPLTLESARPSHTSQYLCASLGLAGGPSAYNEQFFGPGTRLTVL.

Here the CDR3 reads CASSLGTGVGYGYTF. In DNA form, the CDR3 reads TGCGCCAGCAGCCTCGGGACAGGGGTCGGCTATGGCTACACCTTC. The chain employs TRBV5-1 and TRBJ1-2; 10 nucleotides agree with TRBD1. The germline CDR1 and CDR2 sequences are SGHRS and YFSETQ. After removal of 4 bases from V and 4 bases from J, the junction contained 7 bases not matched to a gene. The length of the CDR3 is 15 residues.

This sequence joins TRBV6-1 and TRBJ2-5, with 8 nucleotides matching TRBD2. This CDR3 has 15 amino acids. V lost 7 bases, J lost 4 bases, and 11 bases stayed unmatched. CDR1 and CDR2 (germline): MNHNS, SASEGT. CDR3 in DNA: TGTGCCAGCATCCCCCAGCGGGGGAGGGGAGAGACCCAGTACTTC. It encodes CASIPQRGRGETQYF.

The chain links TRBV5-5 to TRBJ2-5; TRBD1 agrees at 12 bases. Trimming removed 5 bases from V and 5 bases from J; junction bases left unmatched: 10. Germline assignment: CDR1 SGHKS and CDR2 YYEKEE (reference sequence). The CDR3 has 16 residues. The CDR3 here is CASRRGDRGPQETQYF. The CDR3 region has the DNA TGTGCCAGCAGACGTGGGGACAGGGGGCCACAGGAGACCCAGTACTTC.

The count of this clone is one. The chain couples TRBV6-1 to TRBJ1-6; 7 positions match TRBD1. The CDR3 runs 18 residues. Trimming removed 4 bases from V and 0 bases from J; junction bases left unmatched: 9. From germline, CDR1 is MNHNS and CDR2 SASEGT. As DNA, the CDR3 is TGTGCCAGCAGTGGACAGGGTACCCGAAGCTCCTATAATTCACCCCTCCACTTT. As protein: CASSGQGTRSSYNSPLHF.

The rearrangement joins TRBV5-1 to TRBJ2-7, with TRBD1 as a possible D gene (5 bases). This CDR3 spans 14 amino acids. The germline V and J ends were trimmed by 1 base and 2 bases, with 10 bases remaining between them. CDR1 is SGHRS, CDR2 YFSETQ, per germline. This CDR3 reads CASSLSGIAYEQYF. The CDR3 bases are TGCGCCAGCAGCTTGTCAGGGATAGCCTACGAGCAGTACTTC.

A few counts support this clone. The rearrangement links TRBV4-1 to TRBJ2-7, with a possible D match to TRBD2 (7 bases). Germline V CDR1 and CDR2: MGHRA, YSYEKL. The V end lost 0 bases, the J end lost 4 bases, and 25 bases lay between the germline ends. This CDR3 has 19 amino acids. The CDR3 region is CASSQDKGGGRGGDYEQYF. CDR3 DNA sequence: TGCGCCAGCAGCCAAGATAAGGGGGGGGGTCGTGGGGGAGATTACGAGCAGTACTTC.

The chain links TRBV16 to TRBJ1-6; possibly TRBD1 for D (5 bases). The CDR3 runs to 18 residues. Germline values: CDR1 KGHSY, CDR2 FQNENV. Trimming took 4 bases from V and 5 from J, leaving 21 bases between them. DNA for the CDR3: TGTGCCAGCAGCCCCGGCCGGGACTTGAGGTGGAATAATTCACCCCTCCACTTT. This codes for CASSPGRDLRWNNSPLHF. The full variable domain, completed using reference TRBV16 and TRBJ1-6, is GEEVAQTPKHLVRGEGQKAKLYCAPIKGHSYVFWYQQVLKNEFKFLISFQNENVFDETGMPKERFSAKCLPNSPCSLEIQATKLEDSAVYFCASSPGRDLRWNNSPLHFGNGTRLTVT.

The rearrangement joins TRBV5-1 to TRBJ1-3, with D maybe TRBD1 (6 bases). The CDR3 has 14 amino acids. Trimming pared 0 bases from V and 7 bases from J, leaving 11 bases between. The germline V gene encodes CDR1 SGHRS and CDR2 YFSETQ. This chain's CDR3 is CASSLGPGGNTIYF. In nucleotides, the CDR3 is TGCGCCAGCAGCTTGGGGCCGGGGGGCAACACCATATATTTT. Using reference TRBV5-1 and TRBJ1-3 for the parts outside the CDR3, the full variable domain is KAGVTQTPRYLIKTRGQQVTLSCSPISGHRSVSWYQQTPGQGLQFLFEYFSETQRNKGNFPGRFSGRQFSNSRSEMNVSTLELGDSALYLCASSLGPGGNTIYFGEGSWLTVV.

The CDR3 protein is CASSLGQGENNEQFF. The CDR3, as DNA: TGCGCCAGCAGCTTGGGGCAGGGTGAGAACAATGAGCAGTTCTTC. The chain couples TRBV5-1 to TRBJ2-1; a weak D match, TRBD1 (5 bases). The CDR3 contains 15 residues. The V and J ends lost 0 bases and 5 bases respectively, with 12 bases between them. The germline CDR1 and CDR2 sequences are SGHRS and YFSETQ.

The chain recombines TRBV4-1 with TRBJ2-1; 9 nucleotides align to TRBD1. The CDR3 runs to 16 residues. Unmatched junction bases numbered 15, after V lost 8 bases and J lost 7 bases. In germline, CDR1 is MGHRA, CDR2 YSYEKL. CDR3 bases: TGCGCCAGCCGACGACAGGGACAGGGACTTATGAATGAGCAGTTCTTC. This codes for CASRRQGQGLMNEQFF.

V is TRBV9 and J is TRBJ2-1; 9 bases are a match to TRBD2. Per germline, CDR1 SGDLS and CDR2 YYNGEE. This CDR3 contains 14 residues. V dropped 0 bases and J dropped 9; count of bases not matched to a gene: 4. Written as DNA, the CDR3 is TGTGCCAGCAGCGTAGCGGGACTAGCATCTGAGCAGTTCTTC. Amino acids: CASSVAGLASEQFF.

The genes are TRBV18 and TRBJ1-3; no reliable D call. The CDR3 loop spans 17 amino acids. Germline V gives CDR1 KGHSH, CDR2 LQKENI. The V gene lost 4 bases and the J gene lost 0 bases, with 16 bases spanning the gap. The CDR3 spells CASSREDGGGSGNTIYF. The CDR3 bases are TGTGCCAGCTCACGGGAGGACGGAGGAGGCTCTGGAAACACCATATATTTT.

Note on this clone: The same CDR3 is also encoded by other DNA sequences in this sample. J is TRBJ2-7 and V is TRBV5-1; 8 nucleotides agree with TRBD1. The CDR3 extends over 14 amino acids. Germline values: CDR1 SGHRS, CDR2 YFSETQ. Trimming cost V 4 bases and J 2 bases; bases outside gene matches: 5. The CDR3 sequence is CASSHGQGPYEQYF. In DNA form, the CDR3 reads TGCGCCAGCAGCCACGGACAGGGCCCCTACGAGCAGTACTTC.

This chain uses TRBV21-1 with TRBJ1-4; the table's D gene call, TRBD1, was not cross checked with the DNA. TRBV21-1 is shown as a pseudogene. The CDR3 extends over 17 amino acids. DNA for the CDR3: TGTGCCAGCAGCAAAAAACGGTCGACAGCAACTAATGAAAAACTGTTTTTT. Translating it yields CASSKKRSTATNEKLFF.

V and J are TRBV4-3 and TRBJ1-5; no reliable D call. The germline gives CDR1 LGHNA, CDR2 YSLEER. Trimming removed 3 bases from V and 0 bases from J, with 9 bases in between. The CDR3 sequence is 15 residues long. CDR3 amino acids: CASSHKHASNQPQHF. DNA for the CDR3: TGCGCCAGCAGCCACAAACACGCTAGCAATCAGCCCCAGCATTTT.

The chain uses TRBV9 and TRBJ2-7; TRBD1 agrees at 7 bases. V lost 0 bases to trimming and J lost 2 bases; unmatched junction nucleotides: 8. CDR3 length: 16 residues. In germline, CDR1 is SGDLS, CDR2 YYNGEE. The CDR3 spells CASSVATGAVAYEQYF. The CDR3 DNA sequence: TGTGCCAGCAGCGTAGCTACAGGGGCAGTCGCCTACGAGCAGTACTTC.

The chain carries TRBV5-1 and TRBJ2-7; 9 nucleotides line up with TRBD1. Germline trimming cut 3 bases from V and 1 base from J; bases unmatched to any gene: 11. CDR3 length: 17 amino acids. Germline V gene sequence: CDR1 SGHRS, CDR2 YFSETQ. CDR3 coding DNA: TGCGCCAGCAGCTGGGCCCAACAGGGGGCTAAATCCTACGAGCAGTACTTC. Its translation: CASSWAQQGAKSYEQYF.

This clone was recorded many times. This chain joins TRBV6-5 and TRBJ2-7, with 10 positions matching TRBD1. There are 15 residues in the CDR3. V trimming: 4 bases; J trimming: 6 bases; junction bases outside the gene matches: 9. Germline CDR1 MNHEY, CDR2 SVGAGI. CDR3 loop: CASSFSLGQGTEQYF. The CDR3 DNA sequence: TGTGCCAGCAGTTTCTCATTGGGACAGGGGACCGAGCAGTACTTC.

The chain is built from TRBV19 and TRBJ2-1, with 10 positions matching TRBD1. The CDR3 runs 14 residues. Trimming at V came to 8 bases and at J to 7 bases, leaving 8 bases not matched to a gene. Germline-derived CDR1 and CDR2 are LNHDA and SQIVND (reference sequence). The CDR3 sequence is CASSGTGAGNEQFF. CDR3 nucleotides: TGTGCCAGTTCGGGGACAGGGGCAGGTAATGAGCAGTTCTTC.

This clone came up a few times. The chain recombines TRBV4-3 with TRBJ1-4, with D tentatively TRBD1 (6 bases). The V and J ends lost 0 bases and 5 bases respectively, with 10 bases between them. The CDR3 extends over 15 amino acids. From germline, CDR1 is LGHNA and CDR2 YSLEER. This CDR3 reads CASSQDGGGNEKLFF. The CDR3 nucleotides are TGCGCCAGCAGCCAAGATGGGGGCGGGAATGAAAAACTGTTTTTT.

V and J are TRBV6-1 and TRBJ2-2, with TRBD2 matching 7 bases. The CDR3 loop spans 15 amino acids. Germline CDR1 MNHNS, CDR2 SASEGT. Germline trimming cut 7 bases from V and 3 bases from J; bases unmatched to any gene: 8. For the CDR3, the DNA is TGTGCCAGCATTCTCGGGAGGCTCGACACCGGGGAGCTGTTTTTT. The encoded protein is CASILGRLDTGELFF.

This chain joins TRBV28 and TRBJ2-3; tentative D call: TRBD2 (6 bases). Trimming pared 3 bases from V and 2 bases from J, leaving 18 bases between. The CDR3 contains 17 residues. Germline values: CDR1 MDHEN, CDR2 SYDVKM. The DNA of the CDR3 is TGTGCCAGCAGTTTGGCGGGATCCTCTAAAATCACAGATACGCAGTATTTT. It translates to CASSLAGSSKITDTQYF. Variable domain in full (rest from reference TRBV28 and TRBJ2-3): DVKVTQSSRYLVKRTGEKVFLECVQDMDHENMFWYRQDPGLGLRLIYFSYDVKMKEKGDIPEGYSVSREKKERFSLILESASTNQTSMYLCASSLAGSSKITDTQYFGPGTRLTVL.

The chain has TRBV2 and TRBJ1-4, with 11 bases aligning to TRBD1. The J segment lost 10 bases and the V segment lost 6 bases, leaving 7 bases of the junction unmatched. Germline-derived CDR1 and CDR2 are SNHLY and FYNNEI. The CDR3 is 14 residues long. This CDR3 reads CASRRGTGGAKLFF. CDR3 DNA sequence: TGTGCCAGCAGACGGGGGACAGGGGGGGCAAAACTGTTTTTT.

The chain recombines TRBV2 with TRBJ2-5, with TRBD1 matching over 8 bases. With 4 bases clipped from V and 5 bases from J, the junction kept 9 bases outside the gene matches. CDR1 is SNHLY and CDR2 is FYNNEI in the germline V gene. The CDR3 has 15 residues. The CDR3 DNA sequence: TGTGCCAGCAGTGCCTGGGACAGGTTAACGGAGACCCAGTACTTC. It encodes CASSAWDRLTETQYF.